Below are 5 T cell receptor beta chains sequenced from a single sample in a study of blood T cell repertoires in COVID-19. Repertoires were generated with immunoSEQ multiplex PCR, while TCRdb's copy carries only in-frame clones and drops some. This table holds approximately 130,000 clones, around 83% found once. Material for sequencing was peripheral blood. The source is a human donor in a cohort sampled during active COVID-19.

This chain connects TRBV6-5 to TRBJ2-5; a possible D gene is TRBD1 (5 bases). The germline CDR1 and CDR2 sequences are MNHEY and SVGAGI. The CDR3 totals 14 residues. Trimming removed 6 bases at V and 0 bases at J, with 11 bases between. This chain's CDR3 is CASSRQINQETQYF. The CDR3 bases are TGTGCCAGCAGCCGACAGATCAACCAAGAGACCCAGTACTTC.

This chain links TRBV6-5 with TRBJ1-6; D unclear. Germline CDR1 reads MNHEY; CDR2 reads SVGAGI. The CDR3 runs 16 residues. The ends were cut back, 0 bases at V and 10 bases at J, with 16 bases in the middle. The CDR3 nucleotides read TGTGCCAGCAGTTACTCGATTCCTTCCCCGGGGTCACCCCTCCACTTT. Translation gives CASSYSIPSPGSPLHF.

CDR3 loop: CASRVTGGGGNEQFF. The CDR3 DNA reads as TGTGCCAGCAGGGTAACAGGGGGCGGAGGCAATGAGCAGTTCTTC. This sequence joins TRBV6-6 and TRBJ2-1; 9 bases map to TRBD1. The V segment lost 6 bases and the J segment 6 bases; nucleotides outside the gene matches: 9. The CDR3 length is 15 residues. Germline values: CDR1 MNHNY, CDR2 SVGAGI (reference sequence).

CDR3 bases: TGTGCCACCAGCAGAGCTAAGTCCTACGAGCAGTACTTC. Protein product: CATSRAKSYEQYF. V and J are TRBV15 and TRBJ2-7; D unresolved. V was cut by 1 base and J by 1 base, with 5 bases left in between. The CDR3 totals 13 residues. CDR1 is LNHNV and CDR2 is YYDKDF in the germline V gene (reference sequence).

The chain joins TRBV5-6 to TRBJ2-7; TRBD1 agrees at 10 bases. The germline V gene has CDR1 SGHDT and CDR2 YYEEEE. The CDR3 totals 16 residues. With 5 bases clipped from V and 6 bases from J, the junction kept 14 bases outside the gene matches. The CDR3 nucleotides are TGTGCCAGCAGTCGAGACTGCGGGACAGGGGCCTGCGAGCAGTACGTC. Translation: CASSRDCGTGACEQYV.